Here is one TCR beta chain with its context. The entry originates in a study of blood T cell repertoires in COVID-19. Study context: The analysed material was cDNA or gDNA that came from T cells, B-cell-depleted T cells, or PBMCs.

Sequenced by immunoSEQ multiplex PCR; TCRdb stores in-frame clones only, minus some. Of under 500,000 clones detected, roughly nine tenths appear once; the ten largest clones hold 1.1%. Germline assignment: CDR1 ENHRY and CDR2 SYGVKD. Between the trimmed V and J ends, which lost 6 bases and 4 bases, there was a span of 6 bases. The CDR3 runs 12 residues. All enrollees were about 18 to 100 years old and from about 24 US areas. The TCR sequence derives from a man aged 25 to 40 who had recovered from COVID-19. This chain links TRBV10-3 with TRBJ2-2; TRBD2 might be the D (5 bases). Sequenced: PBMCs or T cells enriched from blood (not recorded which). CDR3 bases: TGTGCCATCAGAACTAGCACCGGGGAGCTGTTTTTT. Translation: CAIRTSTGELFF.